This TCR beta chain emerged from a study of beta chain features in type 1 diabetes. Study-level points and caveats: Patients with Type 1 diabetes showed moderately but significantly shorter TCRB CDR3s in all four CD4+ subsets.

Of the isolated RNA, all was reverse transcribed, and so the sequenced material was expressed TCRB transcripts. Produced via immunoSEQ multiplex PCR; TCRdb's table is partial and in-frame only. Among about 160,000 clones listed, under 9.5% were seen once. About this clone: Its antigen remains unknown.

It was one heparinised blood draw, averaging about 116 mL, that each donor gave. Purity (above 95%) was reached by all sorted populations. Specimen: central memory CD4+ T cells from blood. This sequence was found in a man younger than 35 with type 1 diabetes.

The CDR3 reads CASSYSGYTDTQYF. The CDR3, as DNA: TGTGCCAGCAGTTACTCGGGGTACACAGATACGCAGTATTTT. The J gene is TRBJ2-3, the V gene TRBV2; TRBD2 might be the D (5 bases). The germline V gene encodes CDR1 SNHLY and CDR2 FYNNEI. This CDR3 contains 14 residues. V lost 5 bases, J lost 2 bases, and 11 bases lay in between.